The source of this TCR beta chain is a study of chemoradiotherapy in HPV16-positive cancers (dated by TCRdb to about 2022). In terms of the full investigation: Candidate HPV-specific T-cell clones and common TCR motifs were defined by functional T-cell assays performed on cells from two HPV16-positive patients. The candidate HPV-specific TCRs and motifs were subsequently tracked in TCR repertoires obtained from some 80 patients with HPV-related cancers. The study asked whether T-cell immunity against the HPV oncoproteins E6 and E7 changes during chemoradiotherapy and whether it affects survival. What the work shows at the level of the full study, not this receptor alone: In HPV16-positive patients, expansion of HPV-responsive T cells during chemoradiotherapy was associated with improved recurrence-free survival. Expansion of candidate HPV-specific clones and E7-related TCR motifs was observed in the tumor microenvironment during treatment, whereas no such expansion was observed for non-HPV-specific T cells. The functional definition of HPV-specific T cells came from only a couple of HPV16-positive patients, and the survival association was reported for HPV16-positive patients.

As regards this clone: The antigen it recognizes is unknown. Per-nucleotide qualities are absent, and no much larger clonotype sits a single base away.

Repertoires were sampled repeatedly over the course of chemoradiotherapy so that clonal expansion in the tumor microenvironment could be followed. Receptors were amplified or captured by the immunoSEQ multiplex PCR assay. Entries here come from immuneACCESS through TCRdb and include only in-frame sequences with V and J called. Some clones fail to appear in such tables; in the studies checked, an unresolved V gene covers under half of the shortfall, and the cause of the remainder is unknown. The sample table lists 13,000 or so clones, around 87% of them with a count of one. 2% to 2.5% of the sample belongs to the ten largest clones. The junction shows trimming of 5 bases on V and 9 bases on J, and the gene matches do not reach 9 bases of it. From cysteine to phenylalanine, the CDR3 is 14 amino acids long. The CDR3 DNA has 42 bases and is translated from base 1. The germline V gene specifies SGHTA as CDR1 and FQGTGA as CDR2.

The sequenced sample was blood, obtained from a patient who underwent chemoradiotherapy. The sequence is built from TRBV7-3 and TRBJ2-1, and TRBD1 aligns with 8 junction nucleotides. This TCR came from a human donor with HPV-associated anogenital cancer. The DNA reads TGTGCCAGCAGCCCTCGGACAGGGTTCGGTGAGCAGTTCTTC. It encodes CASSPRTGFGEQFF.